Sequencing of this TCR beta chain was carried out in a study of CXCR3-negative and CXCR3-positive naive CD8 T cells. Study results and limitations: CXCR3-negative naive cells had less hydrophobic TRB CDR3s than did CXCR3-positive naive cells.

5' RACE that incorporated UMI labels was used to prepare the TRB cDNA libraries. TCRdb processed the 5' RACE reads again and assigns one entry to each CDR3 protein, with no DNA. In total, the table holds approximately 89,000 distinct CDR3 sequences. For this clonotype: Its antigen is currently unknown.

The CDR3 runs 15 residues. Per the germline V gene, CDR1 is MDHEN and CDR2 is SYDVKM. Sequenced material: naive CXCR3+ CD8+ T cells from blood. Subset reported: CD45RO-CCR7+CD27+CD95- naive CD8+ T cells expressing CXCR3 (TNR3+). This TCR was sampled from a human donor in good health. Some clones in this sample may be carry-over from other donors' samples. The chain carries TRBV28 and TRBJ2-7; without DNA, the TCRdb call of TRBD2 cannot be checked. The CDR3 is CASSWGTSGSYEQYF.